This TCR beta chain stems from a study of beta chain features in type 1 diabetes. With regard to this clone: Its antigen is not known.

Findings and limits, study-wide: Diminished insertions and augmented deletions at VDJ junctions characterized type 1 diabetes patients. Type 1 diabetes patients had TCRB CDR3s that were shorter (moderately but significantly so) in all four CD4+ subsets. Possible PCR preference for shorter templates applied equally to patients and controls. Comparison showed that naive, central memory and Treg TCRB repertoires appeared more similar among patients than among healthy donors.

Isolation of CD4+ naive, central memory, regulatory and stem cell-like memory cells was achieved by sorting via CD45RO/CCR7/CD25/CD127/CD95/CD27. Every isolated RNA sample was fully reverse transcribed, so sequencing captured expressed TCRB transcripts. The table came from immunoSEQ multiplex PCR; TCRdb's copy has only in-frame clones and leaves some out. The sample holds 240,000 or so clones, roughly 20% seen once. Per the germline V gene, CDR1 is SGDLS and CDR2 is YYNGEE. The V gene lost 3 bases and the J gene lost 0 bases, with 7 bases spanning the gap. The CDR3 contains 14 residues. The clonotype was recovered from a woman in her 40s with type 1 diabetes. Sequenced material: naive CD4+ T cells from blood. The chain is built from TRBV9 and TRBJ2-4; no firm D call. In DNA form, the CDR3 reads TGTGCCAGCAGCGAGAGTTTAGCCAAAAACATTCAGTACTTC. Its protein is CASSESLAKNIQYF.